The 13 T cell receptor beta chains in this list originate from one sample, sequenced in a study of cytomegalovirus exposure and HLA in healthy donors. Primers for the PCR totalled 60 Vbeta and 13 Jbeta. Measured with immunoSEQ multiplex PCR; TCRdb has only the in-frame clones, and not every one. Of 140,000 to 150,000 clones listed, approximately 80% are singletons. The sequenced sample consisted of PBMCs. The receptors were sampled from a woman aged 55-69 years in good health and CMV-seropositive.

The genes are TRBV7-9 and TRBJ2-7; tentatively, D is TRBD2 (5 bases). The CDR3 has 15 amino acids. V was clipped by 5 bases and J by 2 bases, with 16 bases between them. The germline gives CDR1 SEHNR, CDR2 FQNEAQ (reference sequence). CDR3 loop: CASSGLLGEAYEQYF. The CDR3 DNA reads as TGTGCCAGCAGCGGACTTTTGGGCGAAGCCTACGAGCAGTACTTC.

This clone was counted once. The chain couples TRBV30 to TRBJ2-7; D unresolved. The CDR3 is made up of 14 amino acids. V lost 4 bases, J lost 6 bases, and 19 bases lay in between. The germline V gene encodes CDR1 GTSNPN and CDR2 SVGIG (reference sequence). The CDR3 region has the DNA TGTGCCTGGAAGTTGCCCCCGAGTGGTAGCGAGCAGTACTTC. Amino acids: CAWKLPPSGSEQYF.

The V call is TRBV27, the J call TRBJ1-2, with D tentatively TRBD1 (6 bases). Germline V lookup: CDR1 MNHEY, CDR2 SMNVEV (reference sequence). The CDR3 is made up of 16 amino acids. Trimming shortened V by 0 bases and J by 5 bases, and 16 bases separated the two germline ends. The CDR3 sequence: CASSLSRAGVGYGYTF. The DNA of the CDR3 is TGTGCCAGCAGTTTATCGAGGGCAGGGGTAGGGTATGGCTACACCTTC.

Details on this clone: Sequence at one end of the junction differs from germline and may be a read error. The rearrangement links TRBV28 to TRBJ2-5; 10 positions match TRBD2. CDR1 and CDR2 from the germline V gene are MDHEN and SYDVKM. This CDR3 is 13 amino acids long. CDR3 DNA sequence: TGTGCCAGCAGCAGCACGGGGAGCGGGAGGGCCAACTTC. It specifies CASSSTGSGRANF.

The V and J genes are TRBV19 and TRBJ2-1; D unclear. The CDR3 covers 12 residues. V lost 8 bases and J lost 3, with 8 bases in between. Germline CDR1 is LNHDA and CDR2 is SQIVND (reference sequence). The CDR3 sequence is CASLASYNEQFF. The DNA of the CDR3 is TGTGCCAGTCTCGCCAGCTACAATGAGCAGTTCTTC.

The chain has TRBV28 and TRBJ2-7, with TRBD2 identical over 7 bases. Trimming took 2 bases from V and 0 from J; bases not matched to a gene: 4. This CDR3 has 15 residues. CDR1 is MDHEN, CDR2 SYDVKM, per germline. CDR3 DNA sequence: TGTGCCAGCAGTTTACATGGCGGGGGCTCCTACGAGCAGTACTTC. Translated, it gives CASSLHGGGSYEQYF.

This clone has just one count. The chain employs TRBV7-8 and TRBJ1-5, with D perhaps TRBD1 (6 bases). This CDR3 region has 13 residues. Germline V gene sequence: CDR1 SGHVS, CDR2 FQNEAQ. Trimming removed 4 bases from V and 6 bases from J, with 10 bases in between. CDR3: CASSSNRVQPQHF. For the CDR3, the DNA is TGTGCCAGCAGCTCCAACAGGGTTCAGCCCCAGCATTTT.

This chain uses TRBV19 with TRBJ2-1; 12 positions agree with TRBD2. With 1 base clipped from V and 0 bases from J, the junction kept 7 bases outside the gene matches. Germline values: CDR1 LNHDA, CDR2 SQIVND (reference sequence). The CDR3 runs to 19 residues. The CDR3 here is CASSIVGTSGPSSYNEQFF. The CDR3 DNA reads TGTGCCAGTAGTATAGTCGGGACTAGCGGGCCTAGCTCCTACAATGAGCAGTTCTTC.

The CDR3, as DNA: TGTGCCTGGAATAGCAAGCAGGAAGCTTTCTTT. Its translation is CAWNSKQEAFF. V gene TRBV30 combines with J gene TRBJ1-1, with D hard to call. V dropped 4 bases and J dropped 8 bases, with 11 bases sitting between them. The CDR3 totals 11 residues. Germline V gives CDR1 GTSNPN, CDR2 SVGIG (reference sequence).

Remarks on this clone: The junction shows a germline mismatch at one end, possibly a read error. The chain employs TRBV7-7 and TRBJ2-1; 8 nucleotides agree with TRBD2. Looked up from germline, CDR1 is SSHAT and CDR2 is FNYEAQ (reference sequence). CDR3 length: 13 amino acids. Here the CDR3 reads CASSETSDSEQFF. CDR3 DNA sequence: TGTGCTAGCAGCGAGACTAGCGATAGCGAGCAGTTCTTC.

This clone has just one count. The chain links TRBV5-1 to TRBJ2-7; TRBD1 might be the D (5 bases). Germline CDR1 SGHRS, CDR2 YFSETQ. V was clipped by 0 bases and J by 2 bases, with 12 bases between them. The CDR3 is made up of 15 amino acids. For the CDR3, the DNA is TGCGCCAGCAGCTTGGGGGGCCGGGCCCCCTACGAGCAGTACTTC. Translated, it gives CASSLGGRAPYEQYF. Combining the CDR3 with reference TRBV5-1 and TRBJ2-7 gives the whole variable domain KAGVTQTPRYLIKTRGQQVTLSCSPISGHRSVSWYQQTPGQGLQFLFEYFSETQRNKGNFPGRFSGRQFSNSRSEMNVSTLELGDSALYLCASSLGGRAPYEQYFGPGTRLTVT.

This clone was recorded only once. Written as DNA, the CDR3 is TGTGCCAGCAGGTACTTAGGCGGGGGACAGGGATCCTACAATGAGCAGTTCTTC. Protein: CASRYLGGGQGSYNEQFF. V and J are TRBV7-9 and TRBJ2-1, with 9 positions matching TRBD1. The CDR3 has 18 amino acids. The germline V gene has CDR1 SEHNR and CDR2 FQNEAQ (reference sequence). V lost 6 bases to trimming and J lost 1 base; unmatched junction nucleotides: 13.

The genes are TRBV19 and TRBJ2-1, with D maybe TRBD2 (6 bases). Germline CDR1 LNHDA, CDR2 SQIVND (reference sequence). The CDR3 is 12 residues long. Trimming removed 6 bases at V and 11 bases at J, with 14 bases between. Here the CDR3 DNA reads TGTGCCAGTAGCGAGACGGGGGTTAAGCAGTTCTTC. Translation: CASSETGVKQFF.